This TCR beta chain was profiled in a study of blood T cell repertoires in COVID-19. Study-level background: Spain, Italy and the United States supplied samples that represented acute and convalescent COVID-19.

Germline V gives CDR1 MNHEY, CDR2 SMNVEV (reference sequence). The CDR3 is 15 residues long. Trimming at V came to 0 bases and at J to 7 bases, leaving 1 base not matched to a gene. Sequenced by immunoSEQ multiplex PCR; TCRdb stores in-frame clones only, minus some. The table includes 300,000 or so clones, 90% detected once. This TCR came from a woman aged 25 to 39 who had recovered from COVID-19. This rearrangement joins TRBV27 to TRBJ2-1, with 12 bases identical to TRBD2. The specimen was PBMCs or T cells enriched from blood (not recorded which). The CDR3 loop is CASSLSTSGSNEQFF. The CDR3 DNA reads as TGTGCCAGCAGTTTATCGACTAGCGGGAGTAATGAGCAGTTCTTC.